Listed below are T cell receptor beta chains from one sample, sequenced in a study of blood T cell repertoires in COVID-19. TCRdb keeps only in-frame clones here, not all; method: immunoSEQ multiplex PCR. Of around 98,000 clones in the sample, around 80% were seen once. Sequencing was performed on peripheral blood. Receptors originate from an older man with acute or convalescent COVID-19. CDR3s include the opening cysteine and the closing phenylalanine or tryptophan. Each record gives: CDR3 protein, CDR3 DNA, clone size, J gene, V gene, D gene. D genes are given only for firm matches. Clone size is not always given. Where it is, it says once, few, many or a class for expanded clones.

cdr3_aa: CASSPPNSNTGELFF; cdr3_nt: TGTGCCAGCAGCCCCCCCAATTCAAACACCGGGGAGCTGTTTTTT; clone_size: -; j_call: TRBJ2-2; v_call: TRBV3-1/TRBV3-2; d_call: -
cdr3_aa: CASSDGQLKMNTEAFF; cdr3_nt: TGTGCCAGCAGTGACGGACAGTTGAAAATGAACACTGAAGCTTTCTTT; clone_size: once; j_call: TRBJ1-1; v_call: TRBV6-1; d_call: -
cdr3_aa: CASRGGAQETQYF; cdr3_nt: TGTGCCAGCAGGGGGGGGGCACAAGAGACCCAGTACTTC; clone_size: -; j_call: TRBJ2-5; v_call: TRBV2; d_call: -
cdr3_aa: CASSNGNTEAFF; cdr3_nt: TGCGCCAGCAGCAACGGGAACACTGAAGCTTTCTTT; clone_size: -; j_call: TRBJ1-1; v_call: TRBV5-1; d_call: -
cdr3_aa: CASSSGLAAYEQYF; cdr3_nt: TGTGCCAGCAGTTCAGGACTAGCGGCCTACGAGCAGTACTTC; clone_size: once; j_call: TRBJ2-7; v_call: TRBV27; d_call: TRBD2
cdr3_aa: CASSAYGDSGSEQYF; cdr3_nt: TGTGCCAGCAGCGCCTACGGAGATAGCGGGAGCGAGCAGTACTTC; clone_size: once; j_call: TRBJ2-7; v_call: TRBV7-6; d_call: TRBD2
cdr3_aa: CASSLSVYGDQPQHF; cdr3_nt: TGTGCCAGCAGTTTATCGGTGTACGGTGATCAGCCCCAGCATTTT; clone_size: once; j_call: TRBJ1-5; v_call: TRBV27; d_call: -
cdr3_aa: CASSLPGTGLAKNIQYF; cdr3_nt: TGTGCCAGCAGCTTACCCGGGACAGGCTTAGCCAAAAACATTCAGTACTTC; clone_size: -; j_call: TRBJ2-4; v_call: TRBV7-2; d_call: TRBD1
cdr3_aa: CASSDSWKGSTEAFF; cdr3_nt: TGTGCCTCATCAGACTCGTGGAAAGGATCCACTGAAGCTTTCTTT; clone_size: -; j_call: TRBJ1-1; v_call: TRBV10-3; d_call: -
cdr3_aa: CASSWRGNSPLHF; cdr3_nt: TGTGCCAGCAGTTGGAGGGGTAATTCACCCCTCCACTTT; clone_size: -; j_call: TRBJ1-6; v_call: TRBV27; d_call: -
cdr3_aa: CASSRGQRGGQPQHF; cdr3_nt: TGTGCCAGCAGTCGGGGACAGCGTGGCGGTCAGCCCCAGCATTTT; clone_size: -; j_call: TRBJ1-5; v_call: TRBV6-2/TRBV6-3; d_call: TRBD1